The 2 T cell receptor beta chains presented below share a single source sample, sequenced in a study of T cells in tuberculosis. TCRdb's copy holds only in-frame clones and misses some; the assay was immunoSEQ multiplex PCR. The top ten clones hold 4% to 6.5% of a sample with roughly 30,000 clones, roughly 82% of them seen once. Time point indicated: new active TB diagnosis, blood taken before or within 7 days of starting treatment. The input for sequencing was PBMCs, taken at tuberculosis diagnosis. Receptors originate from an adult with tuberculosis.

The V and J genes are TRBV9 and TRBJ1-2, with no clear D. Looked up from germline, CDR1 is SGDLS and CDR2 is YYNGEE. The CDR3 sequence is 16 residues long. V lost 8 bases, J lost 2 bases, and 22 bases lay in between. Here the CDR3 DNA reads TGTGCCAGTGGACGGGCTAATTCGGAGGTGAACTATGGCTACACCTTC. It yields the protein CASGRANSEVNYGYTF.

The genes are TRBV18 and TRBJ2-5; 9 bases line up with TRBD2. The J segment lost 5 bases and the V segment lost 3 bases, leaving 7 bases of the junction unmatched. The CDR3 has 15 amino acids. Germline V gene lookup returns CDR1 KGHSH and CDR2 LQKENI. CDR3 in amino acids: CASSPTGLAPETQYF. The CDR3 nucleotides are TGTGCCAGCTCACCGACGGGACTAGCCCCCGAGACCCAGTACTTC.